Below, 22 T cell receptor beta chains from the same sample are listed, as sequenced in a study of beta chain features in type 1 diabetes. What was sequenced were expressed TCRB transcripts, since all of the isolated RNA had been reverse transcribed. Sequencing was performed with immunoSEQ multiplex PCR; in TCRdb, only in-frame clones are kept and a portion is missing. The table has under 250,000 clones, around a quarter seen once. The sequenced material came from central memory CD4+ T cells from blood. The source is a man aged 25 to 40 in good health.

This chain links TRBV5-1 with TRBJ1-1, with unresolved D. V was trimmed by 4 bases and J by 1 base, leaving 11 bases between them. This CDR3 is 14 amino acids long. Germline V CDR1 and CDR2: SGHRS, YFSETQ. CDR3: CASSRDERNTEAFF. The CDR3 DNA follows: TGCGCCAGCAGCCGGGATGAAAGGAACACTGAAGCTTTCTTT.

In this sample, this clone turned up a few times. V usage is TRBV29-1 and J usage is TRBJ2-1; no clear D. Germline V gene data show CDR1 as SQVTM and CDR2 as ANQGSEA. The CDR3 has 13 amino acids. V lost 2 bases and J lost 3, with 8 bases in between. As DNA, the CDR3 is TGCAGCGTTGAAAGGTACAGCTACAATGAGCAGTTCTTC. Residues: CSVERYSYNEQFF.

This clone has a single count. The chain couples TRBV7-9 to TRBJ1-6; 7 bases align to TRBD1. This CDR3 spans 13 amino acids. Per the germline V gene, CDR1 is SEHNR and CDR2 is FQNEAQ (reference sequence). The V segment lost 10 bases and the J segment 8 bases; nucleotides outside the gene matches: 8. This CDR3 reads CATGRGTDSPLHF. Here the CDR3 DNA reads TGTGCCACCGGCAGGGGGACGGATTCACCCCTCCACTTT.

J is TRBJ2-3 and V is TRBV7-2; 12 positions agree with TRBD2. Trimming cost V 5 bases and J 6 bases; bases outside gene matches: 9. CDR1 and CDR2 from the germline V gene are SGHTA and FQGNSA. CDR3 length: 16 amino acids. CDR3 nucleotides: TGTGCCAGCAGCCCTAGGACTAGCGGGAAGCGGGATACGCAGTATTTT. Its protein is CASSPRTSGKRDTQYF.

This clone was found a few times. The chain couples TRBV2 to TRBJ2-1; weak D call: TRBD1 (6 bases). Per germline, CDR1 SNHLY and CDR2 FYNNEI. The CDR3 is 15 amino acids. The V and J ends lost 7 bases and 8 bases respectively, with 21 bases between them. The CDR3 region has the DNA TGTGCCAGCAATGTCGAACAGGGTACGATCGATGAGCAGTTCTTC. Translation gives CASNVEQGTIDEQFF. The variable domain in full, with the rest retrieved from reference TRBV2 and TRBJ2-1, is EPEVTQTPSHQVTQMGQEVILRCVPISNHLYFYWYRQILGQKVEFLVSFYNNEISEKSEIFDDQFSVERPDGSNFTLKIRSTKLEDSAMYFCASNVEQGTIDEQFFGPGTRLTVL.

The CDR3 loop reads CASSPLRGIYNEQFF. As DNA, the CDR3 is TGTGCCAGCAGCCCCCTACGGGGTATCTACAATGAGCAGTTCTTC. The chain uses TRBV11-2 and TRBJ2-1, with D perhaps TRBD2 (5 bases). This CDR3 is 15 amino acids long. The germline CDR1 and CDR2 sequences are SGHAT and FQNNGV. V was cut by 5 bases and J by 3 bases, with 14 bases left in between.

The chain has TRBV9 and TRBJ2-1; TRBD2 is a possible D gene (5 bases). The V gene lost 3 bases and the J gene lost 0 bases, with 10 bases spanning the gap. Germline V gene data show CDR1 as SGDLS and CDR2 as YYNGEE. The length of the CDR3 is 15 residues. In DNA form, the CDR3 reads TGTGCCAGCAGCGCGTGGGCGGGCTCCTACAATGAGCAGTTCTTC. The encoded protein is CASSAWAGSYNEQFF.

A single count supports this clone. The chain is built from TRBV4-2 and TRBJ2-1; 7 positions agree with TRBD2. The CDR3 has 16 residues. The germline gives CDR1 LGHNA, CDR2 YNFKEQ. After removal of 1 base from V and 3 bases from J, the junction contained 6 bases not matched to a gene. The CDR3 region is CASSQVPGGNYNEQFF. CDR3 in DNA: TGTGCCAGCAGCCAAGTTCCCGGGGGGAACTACAATGAGCAGTTCTTC.

This clone was recorded many times. The V gene is TRBV7-9, the J gene TRBJ2-7; unclear D gene. Trimming stripped 5 bases from V and 4 bases from J, with 9 bases between. The germline V gene encodes CDR1 SEHNR and CDR2 FQNEAQ (reference sequence). This CDR3 region has 12 residues. This CDR3 reads CASSRIYYEQYF. CDR3 in DNA: TGTGCCAGCAGCCGCATATATTACGAGCAGTACTTC.

The chain is built from TRBV2 and TRBJ2-5, with a tentative D call TRBD2 (7 bases). The CDR3 has 13 amino acids. V was trimmed by 7 bases and J by 5 bases, leaving 14 bases between them. Germline values: CDR1 SNHLY, CDR2 FYNNEI. CDR3 region: CASTRGAWETQYF. CDR3 nucleotides: TGTGCCAGCACCCGGGGGGCTTGGGAGACCCAGTACTTC.

This clone was observed a few times. This chain links TRBV30 with TRBJ2-1; a weak D match, TRBD2 (6 bases). CDR3 size: 13 residues. The V gene lost 8 bases and the J gene lost 2 bases, with 13 bases spanning the gap. Germline V gene lookup returns CDR1 GTSNPN and CDR2 SVGIG (reference sequence). Written as DNA, the CDR3 is TGTGCCGGAGGGGCCACGCCCTACAATGAGCAGTTCTTC. As protein: CAGGATPYNEQFF.

This clone was counted ten times or more. Other DNA sequences in the sample encode the same CDR3. The chain combines TRBV7-9 with TRBJ2-3; D unclear. The CDR3 runs 12 residues. Germline V gene sequence: CDR1 SEHNR, CDR2 FQNEAQ (reference sequence). V shed 3 bases and J shed 2 bases, with 3 bases lying between them. CDR3 protein: CASSLLTDTQYF. The CDR3 DNA follows: TGTGCCAGCAGCTTGCTCACAGATACGCAGTATTTT.

This clone was seen more than once but under ten times. The chain employs TRBV4-1 and TRBJ1-1; TRBD1 might be the D (5 bases). Trimming took 0 bases from V and 4 from J, leaving 15 bases between them. Looked up from germline, CDR1 is MGHRA and CDR2 is YSYEKL. This CDR3 contains 16 residues. In nucleotides, the CDR3 is TGCGCCAGCAGCCAAGACTGGGCAGTAAGGGGCACTGAAGCTTTCTTT. Translation: CASSQDWAVRGTEAFF.

This chain connects TRBV30 to TRBJ1-2, with D hard to call. The germline V gene has CDR1 GTSNPN and CDR2 SVGIG (reference sequence). CDR3 length equals 13 residues. Trimming left V 3 bases short and J 4 bases short, with 12 bases between. This chain's CDR3 is CAWRPYGLYGYTF. CDR3 sequence (DNA): TGTGCCTGGAGGCCGTACGGGCTCTATGGCTACACCTTC.

The V call is TRBV25-1, the J call TRBJ2-7, with D uncertain. In germline, CDR1 is MGHDK, CDR2 SYGVNS. The V gene lost 10 bases and the J gene lost 0 bases, with 13 bases spanning the gap. The CDR3 has 13 amino acids. The CDR3 nucleotides read TGTGCCACCCACGGCGGAAGCTCCTACGAGCAGTACTTC. Translating it yields CATHGGSSYEQYF.

This clone has just a few counts. The rearrangement uses TRBV29-1 and TRBJ2-1; 9 bases match TRBD2. Per the germline V gene, CDR1 is SQVTM and CDR2 is ANQGSEA. This CDR3 is 14 amino acids long. The V gene end was trimmed by 7 bases and the J gene end by 4 bases; junction bases not matched to a gene: 8. CDR3 in amino acids: CSGLSGGGYNEQFF. DNA for the CDR3: TGCAGCGGTCTTAGCGGGGGTGGATACAATGAGCAGTTCTTC.

The genes are TRBV29-1 and TRBJ1-2; D call uncertain. The CDR3 loop spans 16 amino acids. Trimming took 7 bases from V and 0 from J, leaving 21 bases between them. Germline V gene lookup returns CDR1 SQVTM and CDR2 ANQGSEA. This CDR3 reads CSASDRGYTTNYGYTF. CDR3 in DNA: TGCAGCGCCTCGGACCGAGGCTATACGACTAACTATGGCTACACCTTC.

This clone showed up many times. The J gene is TRBJ2-3, the V gene TRBV23-1; D may be TRBD2 (7 bases). Being an ORF, TRBV23-1 has a function that is uncertain. The CDR3 spans 14 residues. V was pared by 4 bases and J by 5 bases, with 13 bases between. The CDR3 DNA sequence: TGCGCCAGCAGTCCGGGGGGCGCGGGAGATACGCAGTATTTT. It yields the protein CASSPGGAGDTQYF.

The rearrangement links TRBV30 to TRBJ1-5; TRBD1 is a possible D gene (5 bases). The V gene's germline CDR1 is GTSNPN and CDR2 SVGIG (reference sequence). The ends were cut back, 5 bases at V and 4 bases at J, with 15 bases in the middle. The CDR3 covers 14 residues. DNA for the CDR3: TGTGCCTGGGCCGGGGCCGGAGGGAATCAGCCCCAGCATTTT. Amino acid sequence: CAWAGAGGNQPQHF.

In its sample, this clone is medium-sized (0.01 to 0.1%). The rearrangement joins TRBV5-1 to TRBJ2-5; the D gene is possibly TRBD2 (6 bases). Germline values: CDR1 SGHRS, CDR2 YFSETQ. V lost 4 bases and J lost 2, with 12 bases in between. The CDR3 runs 14 residues. The CDR3, as DNA: TGCGCCAGCAGCCCCGCGGGACTGCAAGAGACCCAGTACTTC. As protein: CASSPAGLQETQYF.

The rearrangement links TRBV29-1 to TRBJ1-1, with a tentative D call TRBD1 (6 bases). The CDR3 totals 13 residues. Germline V CDR1 and CDR2: SQVTM, ANQGSEA. V gave up 5 bases and J gave up 1 base, with 11 bases separating them. In DNA form, the CDR3 reads TGCAGCGTTCTCCAGGACAGGAACACTGAAGCTTTCTTT. It is translated as CSVLQDRNTEAFF. Based on the CDR3 plus reference TRBV29-1 and TRBJ1-1, the full variable domain is SAVISQKPSRDICQRGTSLTIQCQVDSQVTMMFWYRQQPGQSLTLIATANQGSEATYESGFVIDKFPISRPNLTFSTLTVSNMSPEDSSIYLCSVLQDRNTEAFFGQGTRLTVV.

CDR3 nucleotides: TGTGCCAGCAGTCCCAGCGGGACCGGCAATGAGCAGTTCTTC. Amino acid sequence: CASSPSGTGNEQFF. V gene TRBV6-1 combines with J gene TRBJ2-1, with 7 positions matching TRBD2. The CDR3 contains 14 residues. CDR1 is MNHNS and CDR2 is SASEGT in the germline V gene. Trimming at V came to 5 bases and at J to 6 bases, leaving 7 bases not matched to a gene.